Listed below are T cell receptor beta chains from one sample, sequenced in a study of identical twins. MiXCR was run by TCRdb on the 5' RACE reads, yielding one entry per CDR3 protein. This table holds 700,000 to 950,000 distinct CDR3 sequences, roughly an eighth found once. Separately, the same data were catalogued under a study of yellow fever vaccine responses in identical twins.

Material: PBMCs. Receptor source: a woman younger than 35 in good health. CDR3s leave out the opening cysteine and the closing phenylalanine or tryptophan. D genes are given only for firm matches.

cdr3_aa: ASGLTSTDTQY
v_call: TRBV12-5
j_call: TRBJ2-3
d_call: .

cdr3_aa: ASREPGARGNEQF
v_call: TRBV7-2
j_call: TRBJ2-1
d_call: .

cdr3_aa: ASSLSQGTGELF
v_call: TRBV5-1
j_call: TRBJ2-2
d_call: .

cdr3_aa: ASSYSQGTEAF
v_call: TRBV6-5
j_call: TRBJ1-1
d_call: .

cdr3_aa: ASSLNAGLH
v_call: TRBV11-2
j_call: TRBJ1-6
d_call: .

cdr3_aa: ASSLSPAGGADTQY
v_call: TRBV12-3/TRBV12-4
j_call: TRBJ2-3
d_call: TRBD2

cdr3_aa: SVSEGAQNNEQF
v_call: TRBV29-1
j_call: TRBJ2-1
d_call: TRBD1

cdr3_aa: ASSSLYINYGYT
v_call: TRBV28
j_call: TRBJ1-2
d_call: .

cdr3_aa: ASIGSGYEQY
v_call: TRBV2
j_call: TRBJ2-7
d_call: .

cdr3_aa: ASTPARGAKGNTIY
v_call: TRBV28
j_call: TRBJ1-3
d_call: .

cdr3_aa: ASSVSSGRATGELF
v_call: TRBV7-3
j_call: TRBJ2-2
d_call: TRBD2

cdr3_aa: ASSTPASIYNEQF
v_call: TRBV14
j_call: TRBJ2-1
d_call: .

cdr3_aa: SVEGTGGLNEQF
v_call: TRBV29-1
j_call: TRBJ2-1
d_call: TRBD1

cdr3_aa: ASSSQRGYYNEQF
v_call: TRBV7-8
j_call: TRBJ2-1
d_call: TRBD2

cdr3_aa: ATSDLSTTDTQY
v_call: TRBV24-1
j_call: TRBJ2-3
d_call: .

cdr3_aa: ASSKQGGASPLH
v_call: TRBV25-1
j_call: TRBJ1-6
d_call: TRBD1

cdr3_aa: ASSLETGGYGYT
v_call: TRBV7-9
j_call: TRBJ1-2
d_call: .

cdr3_aa: AISRGVDNEQF
v_call: TRBV10-3
j_call: TRBJ2-1
d_call: .

cdr3_aa: ASSFYLGLALNNEQF
v_call: TRBV7-9
j_call: TRBJ2-1
d_call: .

cdr3_aa: ASPRGGALIDNEQF
v_call: TRBV6-2/TRBV6-3
j_call: TRBJ2-1
d_call: TRBD2

cdr3_aa: ASSRAGAFYEQY
v_call: TRBV5-4
j_call: TRBJ2-7
d_call: TRBD2

cdr3_aa: ASSLSGQVPYNEQF
v_call: TRBV7-6
j_call: TRBJ2-1
d_call: TRBD1

cdr3_aa: ASSLLALAGGNNEQF
v_call: TRBV7-2
j_call: TRBJ2-1
d_call: TRBD2

cdr3_aa: ASSSFGEAF
v_call: TRBV7-9
j_call: TRBJ1-1
d_call: .

cdr3_aa: ASSTGWGYGYT
v_call: TRBV6-2/TRBV6-3
j_call: TRBJ1-2
d_call: .

cdr3_aa: SASKEGMNTEAF
v_call: TRBV20-1
j_call: TRBJ1-1
d_call: .

cdr3_aa: ASSSPGGVKNIQY
v_call: TRBV6-5
j_call: TRBJ2-4
d_call: .

cdr3_aa: ASSEPVQGVLNEKLF
v_call: TRBV2
j_call: TRBJ1-4
d_call: TRBD1

cdr3_aa: ASSQEENTEAF
v_call: TRBV4-1
j_call: TRBJ1-1
d_call: .

cdr3_aa: ASSQHENTGELF
v_call: TRBV14
j_call: TRBJ2-2
d_call: .

cdr3_aa: SASGGEGNNEQF
v_call: TRBV20-1
j_call: TRBJ2-1
d_call: .

cdr3_aa: ASSPRMDGSYEQY
v_call: TRBV9
j_call: TRBJ2-7
d_call: .

cdr3_aa: ASDQRGTDTQY
v_call: TRBV12-3/TRBV12-4
j_call: TRBJ2-3
d_call: .

cdr3_aa: AISESGTSGSEQY
v_call: TRBV10-3
j_call: TRBJ2-7
d_call: TRBD2

cdr3_aa: ASSQGGPKDTQY
v_call: TRBV4-1
j_call: TRBJ2-3
d_call: .

cdr3_aa: ATSTQRDSPLH
v_call: TRBV15
j_call: TRBJ1-6
d_call: .

cdr3_aa: SASQAISYEQY
v_call: TRBV20-1
j_call: TRBJ2-7
d_call: .

cdr3_aa: ASSQATTTSGYT
v_call: TRBV7-9
j_call: TRBJ1-2
d_call: .

cdr3_aa: ASSKLAATDTQY
v_call: TRBV7-3
j_call: TRBJ2-3
d_call: TRBD2

cdr3_aa: SAKGLAAYYNNEQF
v_call: TRBV20-1
j_call: TRBJ2-1
d_call: TRBD2

cdr3_aa: ASKLDGANVLT
v_call: TRBV19
j_call: TRBJ2-6
d_call: .

cdr3_aa: SVQQGTNEKLF
v_call: TRBV29-1
j_call: TRBJ1-4
d_call: .

cdr3_aa: ASSLNWGGEQY
v_call: TRBV11-2
j_call: TRBJ2-7
d_call: .

cdr3_aa: AISESEFSEQF
v_call: TRBV10-3
j_call: TRBJ2-1
d_call: .

cdr3_aa: ASSQTRDNEQF
v_call: TRBV18
j_call: TRBJ2-1
d_call: .

cdr3_aa: SVEENTDTQY
v_call: TRBV29-1
j_call: TRBJ2-3
d_call: .

cdr3_aa: ASSESFGQVPFNQPQH
v_call: TRBV6-1
j_call: TRBJ1-5
d_call: TRBD1

cdr3_aa: ASTFSGGAADTQY
v_call: TRBV12-3/TRBV12-4
j_call: TRBJ2-3
d_call: TRBD2

cdr3_aa: ASSKLAGENNEQF
v_call: TRBV5-1
j_call: TRBJ2-1
d_call: TRBD2

cdr3_aa: ATSEVTSGDYNEQF
v_call: TRBV24-1
j_call: TRBJ2-1
d_call: TRBD2

cdr3_aa: ASSRDSTNYGYT
v_call: TRBV18
j_call: TRBJ1-2
d_call: TRBD1